The following is a TCR beta chain sequence with its context. The target antigen is unknown. The CDR3 length is 11 residues. Trimming removed 7 bases at V and 2 bases at J, with 8 bases between. Germline V gene data show CDR1 as SQVTM and CDR2 as ANQGSEA. This specimen comes from a study of CD8 T cells in ankylosing spondylitis. Regarding the study as a whole: Peripheral blood held disease-linked clones only at relatively low frequency, and these were CD8+. Reported data indicate significant enrichment of disease-linked clones within matched ankylosing spondylitis synovial fluid. Fewer than ten highly homologous variants made up a TCR beta motif that seemed to typify ankylosing spondylitis blood.

Making use of molecular barcodes, quantitative 5'-RACE generated TCR beta libraries. TCRdb fed the 5' RACE reads into MiXCR, producing one record per CDR3 protein. The table shows 200,000 to 250,000 distinct CDR3 sequences, with around 11% occurring only once. V is TRBV29-1 and J is TRBJ1-1; tentative D call: TRBD1 (5 bases). Sequenced sample: blood, either unsorted or a sorted T cell fraction (not recorded which). The sequence was collected from a male donor with ankylosing spondylitis or in good health (not recorded which). Here the CDR3 DNA reads TGCAGCGGTAGGGGCAACACTGAAGCTTTCTTT. It encodes CSGRGNTEAFF.